The rows below give T cell receptor beta chains drawn from one sample of a study of long-term antiretroviral therapy in people with HIV. Data came from immunoSEQ multiplex PCR; TCRdb stores just in-frame clones and leaves some out. This table holds around 39,000 clones, 80% to 85% found once. Sequencing used unsorted PBMCs, obtained 1 year after starting antiretroviral therapy. Receptor source: a man aged 18 to 29 with HIV. Both conserved end residues are part of each CDR3. The D gene is left open where the match is weak. Size is stated for part of the rows, as once, few or many counts, or as a class when the clone is expanded.

size | D | J | V | CDR3 | DNA
NA | TRBD2 | TRBJ2-1 | TRBV9 | CASSVGASGRRGNEQFF | TGTGCCAGCAGCGTAGGGGCTAGCGGGAGAAGGGGCAATGAGCAGTTCTTC
NA | NA | TRBJ1-3 | TRBV19 | CASSPYLQGPGNTIYF | TGTGCCAGTTCCCCCTACCTACAGGGTCCTGGAAACACCATATATTTT
NA | TRBD2 | TRBJ2-7 | TRBV2 | CASSFLAGVPYEQYF | TGTGCCAGCAGCTTCCTAGCGGGAGTCCCCTACGAGCAGTACTTC
NA | NA | TRBJ2-2 | TRBV11-2 | CASSSDTAGGELFF | TGTGCCAGCAGCTCGGATACCGCCGGCGGGGAGCTGTTTTTT
NA | NA | TRBJ2-7 | TRBV16 | CASSQDEGSYEQYF | TGTGCCAGCAGCCAAGACGAGGGCTCCTACGAGCAGTACTTC
NA | NA | TRBJ1-1 | TRBV28 | CASSWAGRVNTEAFF | TGTGCCAGCAGTTGGGCCGGACGGGTGAACACTGAAGCTTTCTTT
NA | TRBD1 | TRBJ2-1 | TRBV27 | CASRRTGGSLSLYNEQFF | TGTGCCAGCAGACGGACAGGGGGCAGCCTGTCCCTTTACAATGAGCAGTTCTTC
NA | NA | TRBJ1-2 | TRBV25-1 | CASSEENNYGYTF | TGTGCCAGCAGTGAAGAGAACAACTATGGCTACACCTTC
NA | NA | TRBJ2-5 | TRBV9 | CASSGRNQETQYF | TGTGCCAGCAGCGGCAGGAACCAAGAGACCCAGTACTTC
NA | TRBD2 | TRBJ2-3 | TRBV5-6 | CASSIGGAPHTQYF | TGTGCCAGCAGCATCGGGGGGGCACCACATACGCAGTATTTT
few | NA | TRBJ1-2 | TRBV5-1 | CASTLSSGNYGYTF | TGCGCCAGCACCCTATCGTCGGGTAACTATGGCTACACCTTC
once | NA | TRBJ2-2 | TRBV5-1 | CASSLGWEGAGELFF | TGCGCCAGCAGCTTGGGCTGGGAAGGCGCCGGGGAGCTGTTTTTT
once | TRBD1 | TRBJ1-1 | TRBV19 | CASRAGGGTEAFF | TGTGCCAGTAGGGCAGGGGGAGGCACTGAAGCTTTCTTT
NA | TRBD1 | TRBJ2-1 | TRBV7-3 | CASSWGQGSYNEQFF | TGTGCCAGCAGCTGGGGACAGGGGAGTTACAATGAGCAGTTCTTC
NA | NA | TRBJ2-7 | TRBV7-9 | CASSSAESSSYEQYF | TGTGCCAGCAGCTCTGCGGAATCGAGCTCCTACGAGCAGTACTTC
NA | NA | TRBJ2-1 | TRBV19 | CASSTRGASYNEQFF | TGTGCCAGCTCCACCCGGGGGGCGTCTTACAATGAGCAGTTCTTC
NA | TRBD2 | TRBJ2-1 | TRBV7-9 | CASSLSGRALSSYNEQFF | TGTGCCAGCAGCCTTAGCGGGAGGGCCCTAAGCTCCTACAATGAGCAGTTCTTC
NA | NA | TRBJ1-1 | TRBV6-6 | CASSYGGQANTEAFF | TGTGCCAGCAGTTACGGGGGACAAGCTAACACTGAAGCTTTCTTT
NA | TRBD1 | TRBJ2-7 | TRBV7-3 | CASSRDRGSEQYF | TGTGCCAGCAGCCGCGACAGGGGGTCTGAGCAGTACTTC
NA | NA | TRBJ2-2 | TRBV4-3 | CASSQAGGRGLAGELFF | TGCGCCAGCAGCCAAGCGGGGGGACGGGGGCTCGCCGGGGAGCTGTTTTTT
NA | TRBD1 | TRBJ1-1 | TRBV12-5 | CASGQTTGLGTEAFF | TGTGCTAGTGGCCAAACGACAGGGCTAGGCACTGAAGCTTTCTTT
NA | TRBD1 | TRBJ1-2 | TRBV7-9 | CASSLVATGEGNYGYTF | TGTGCCAGCAGCTTAGTAGCGACAGGGGAGGGCAACTATGGCTACACCTTC
NA | TRBD1 | TRBJ1-1 | TRBV19 | CASSLAGGPTEAFF | TGTGCCAGTAGTCTCGCAGGGGGTCCGACTGAAGCTTTCTTT
NA | NA | TRBJ1-3 | TRBV5-5 | CASSRLMGRDSGNTIYF | TGTGCCAGCAGCCGCTTGATGGGCAGGGACTCTGGAAACACCATATATTTT
NA | TRBD1 | TRBJ1-5 | TRBV4-2 | CASSPRTGNQPQHF | TGTGCCAGCAGCCCTCGGACAGGGAATCAGCCCCAGCATTTT
NA | TRBD2 | TRBJ2-3 | TRBV9 | CASSPIGLEGTDTQYF | TGTGCCAGCAGCCCAATTGGACTAGAGGGCACAGATACGCAGTATTTT
NA | NA | TRBJ1-2 | TRBV19 | CASNAPTGHYTF | TGTGCCAGTAACGCCCCGACAGGCCACTACACCTTC
NA | TRBD2 | TRBJ2-1 | TRBV4-3 | CASSLGGGPTYNEQFF | TGCGCCAGCAGCCTCGGGGGGGGGCCGACCTACAATGAGCAGTTCTTC
NA | NA | TRBJ1-2 | TRBV5-8 | CASSLTERANYGYTF | TGTGCCAGCAGCTTGACAGAACGGGCCAACTATGGCTACACCTTC
NA | NA | TRBJ2-5 | TRBV27 | CASSSRGEFQETQYF | TGTGCCAGCAGTTCGAGAGGGGAATTCCAAGAGACCCAGTACTTC
NA | NA | TRBJ1-1 | TRBV2 | CASSALGAFF | TGTGCCAGCAGTGCTCTGGGAGCTTTCTTT
NA | NA | TRBJ2-3 | TRBV29-1 | CSVEVGDRGGADTQYF | TGCAGCGTTGAAGTGGGAGACAGGGGAGGGGCAGATACGCAGTATTTT
once | NA | TRBJ1-1 | TRBV2 | CASTVRLLNTEAFF | TGTGCCAGCACTGTCAGGCTTTTGAACACTGAAGCTTTCTTT
NA | NA | TRBJ2-4 | TRBV5-5 | CASSPLWQGAKNIQYF | TGTGCCAGCAGCCCCCTATGGCAGGGGGCCAAAAACATTCAGTACTTC
NA | NA | TRBJ1-2 | TRBV5-6 | CASSLDRLGGIYGYTF | TGTGCCAGCAGCTTGGATCGACTTGGGGGCATCTATGGCTACACCTTC
NA | TRBD1 | TRBJ1-4 | TRBV27 | CASSLDRAWATNEKLFF | TGTGCCAGCAGCCTAGACAGGGCTTGGGCAACTAATGAAAAACTGTTTTTT
NA | NA | TRBJ2-2 | TRBV10-3 | CAISSGEVSTGELFF | TGTGCCATCAGTTCAGGGGAGGTTAGCACCGGGGAGCTGTTTTTT
NA | NA | TRBJ1-5 | TRBV9 | CASSAEGYSNQPQHF | TGTGCCAGCAGCGCTGAGGGGTATAGCAATCAGCCCCAGCATTTT
once | NA | TRBJ1-1 | TRBV5-1 | CASSLASSGNTEAFF | TGCGCCAGCAGCTTGGCCAGCAGCGGGAACACTGAAGCTTTCTTT
NA | NA | TRBJ2-7 | TRBV18 | CASSGTDTPREQYF | TGTGCCAGCTCAGGAACAGATACTCCTCGCGAGCAGTACTTC